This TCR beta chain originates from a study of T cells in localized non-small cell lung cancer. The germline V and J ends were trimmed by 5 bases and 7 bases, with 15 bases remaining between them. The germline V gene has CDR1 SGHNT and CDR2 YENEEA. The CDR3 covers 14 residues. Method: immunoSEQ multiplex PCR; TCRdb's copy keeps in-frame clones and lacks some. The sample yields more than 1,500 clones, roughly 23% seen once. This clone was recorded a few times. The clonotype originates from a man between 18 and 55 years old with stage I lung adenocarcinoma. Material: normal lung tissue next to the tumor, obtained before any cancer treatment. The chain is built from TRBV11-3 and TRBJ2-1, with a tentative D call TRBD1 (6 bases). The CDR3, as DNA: TGTGCCAGCAGCGTAGTTCAGGGGCGGAATGAGCAGTTCTTC. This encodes CASSVVQGRNEQFF. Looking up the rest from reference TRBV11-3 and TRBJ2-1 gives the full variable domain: EAGVVQSPRYKIIEKKQPVAFWCNPISGHNTLYWYLQNLGQGPELLIRYENEEAVDDSQLPKDRFSAERLKGVDSTLKIQPAELGDSAVYLCASSVVQGRNEQFFGPGTRLTVL.